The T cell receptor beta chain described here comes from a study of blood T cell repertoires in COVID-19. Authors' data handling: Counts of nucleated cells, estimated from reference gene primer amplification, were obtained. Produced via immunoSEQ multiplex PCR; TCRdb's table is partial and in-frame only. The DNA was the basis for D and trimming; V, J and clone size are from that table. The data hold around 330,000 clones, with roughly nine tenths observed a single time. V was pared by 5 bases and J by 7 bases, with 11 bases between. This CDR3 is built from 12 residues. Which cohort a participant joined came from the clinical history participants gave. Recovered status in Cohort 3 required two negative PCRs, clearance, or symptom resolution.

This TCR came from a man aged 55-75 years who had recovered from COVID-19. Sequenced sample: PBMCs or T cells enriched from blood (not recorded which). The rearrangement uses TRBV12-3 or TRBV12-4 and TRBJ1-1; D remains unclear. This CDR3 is CASSPLAGEAFF. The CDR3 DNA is TGTGCCAGCAGTCCGCTAGCAGGTGAAGCTTTCTTT.